The 14 T cell receptor beta chains below come from one sample, sequenced in a study of blood T cells in healthy people across ages. Next came a second PCR, run for about 6 to 12 cycles, which used a sample-barcoded 5' primer along with a J-beta primer mix. One entry per CDR3 protein results from TCRdb running MiXCR on the 5' RACE reads. Among around 710,000 distinct CDR3 sequences listed, 43% were seen once. The specimen sequenced was blood. Source of these receptors: a woman aged 60-75 years in good health.

V is TRBV11-2 and J is TRBJ2-3, with TRBD2 matching 15 bases. Trimming cost V 5 bases and J 3 bases; bases outside gene matches: 6. The germline CDR1 and CDR2 sequences are SGHAT and FQNNGV. This CDR3 spans 17 amino acids. CDR3 nucleotides: TGTGCCAGCAGCCCCGGACTAGCGGGAGGGTTGACAGATACGCAGTATTTT. Translating it yields CASSPGLAGGLTDTQYF.

In its sample, this clonotype was seen many times. The chain links TRBV4-2 to TRBJ2-3; 8 bases agree with TRBD2. The CDR3 consists of 16 residues. Germline CDR1 and CDR2: LGHNA and YNFKEQ. After removal of 1 base from V and 1 base from J, the junction contained 4 bases not matched to a gene. CDR3 sequence: CASSQAGRGGTDTQYF. The CDR3 DNA reads as TGTGCCAGCAGCCAAGCGGGGCGGGGGGGCACAGATACGCAGTATTTT.

The gene calls are TRBV20-1 and TRBJ1-6; TRBD1 might be the D (5 bases). Trimming left V 1 base short and J 7 bases short, with 8 bases between. Germline assignment: CDR1 DFQATT and CDR2 SNEGSKA (reference sequence). The CDR3 contains 13 residues. DNA for the CDR3: TGCAGTGCTAGAGTGGGGGTCAATTCACCCCTCCACTTT. This encodes CSARVGVNSPLHF.

The rearrangement joins TRBV20-1 to TRBJ2-7; the D gene is possibly TRBD1 (7 bases). This CDR3 has 15 residues. Germline values: CDR1 DFQATT, CDR2 SNEGSKA (reference sequence). V was cut by 8 bases and J by 7 bases, with 27 bases left in between. The CDR3 is CSYARGDSFLAEQYF. CDR3 bases: TGCAGTTATGCTAGGGGGGACAGCTTTTTGGCGGAGCAGTACTTC.

This clonotype was picked up many times. Its ends do not fully match the called genes, so a read error is possible. The rearrangement joins TRBV5-1 to TRBJ2-5; D gene uncertain. Germline assignment: CDR1 SGHRS and CDR2 YFSETQ. CDR3 length equals 11 residues. CDR3 nucleotide sequence: TGTGCCAGCAGTTCCCAAGAGACCCAGTACTTC. Its translation is CASSSQETQYF.

This chain connects TRBV6-5 to TRBJ2-5; D unresolved. There are 15 residues in the CDR3. Germline V gene data show CDR1 as MNHEY and CDR2 as SVGAGI. The germline V and J ends were trimmed by 4 bases and 5 bases, with 17 bases remaining between them. CDR3: CASSSTGTSEETQYF. CDR3 DNA sequence: TGTGCCAGCAGTTCCACCGGAACCTCGGAGGAGACCCAGTACTTC.

This clonotype was detected a few times. The chain has TRBV5-6 and TRBJ2-1, with 7 bases lining up with TRBD1. The V and J ends lost 4 bases and 4 bases, in that order; junction bases with no gene match: 8. Germline V lookup: CDR1 SGHDT, CDR2 YYEEEE. The CDR3 loop spans 15 amino acids. CDR3 in DNA: TGTGCCAGCAGCGAGGGACAGTTTAAGTACAATGAGCAGTTCTTC. As protein: CASSEGQFKYNEQFF.

This clonotype was found a few times. The gene calls are TRBV7-8 and TRBJ2-5, with D perhaps TRBD2 (6 bases). The germline gives CDR1 SGHVS, CDR2 FQNEAQ. The CDR3 is made up of 15 amino acids. V was clipped by 1 base and J by 4 bases, with 13 bases between them. The CDR3 spells CASSLDPSARETQYF. The CDR3 coding sequence is TGTGCCAGCAGCTTAGACCCTAGCGCCAGAGAGACCCAGTACTTC.

V gene TRBV5-6 combines with J gene TRBJ1-2; 7 nucleotides agree with TRBD1. The germline gives CDR1 SGHDT, CDR2 YYEEEE. V lost 0 bases, J lost 7 bases, and 3 bases stayed unmatched. This CDR3 spans 13 amino acids. In DNA, the CDR3 is TGTGCCAGCAGCTTGGGAACAGGGGCTGGCTACACCTTC. Translating it yields CASSLGTGAGYTF.

The chain couples TRBV9 to TRBJ2-1, with D perhaps TRBD2 (5 bases). The V gene's germline CDR1 is SGDLS and CDR2 YYNGEE. With 3 bases removed from V and 8 bases from J, the gap between germline ends came to 15 bases. This CDR3 has 14 amino acids. CDR3 bases: TGTGCCAGCAGCGCGACCCTTAGCGTGCATGAGCAGTTCTTC. It encodes CASSATLSVHEQFF.

This clonotype came up once. This chain connects TRBV6-2 or TRBV6-3 to TRBJ2-1; TRBD2 agrees at 11 bases. CDR3 size: 16 residues. The ends lost 2 bases at V and 2 bases at J; junction bases unmatched: 2. Germline CDR1 MNHEY, CDR2 SVGEGT. CDR3 residues: CASSYMTSGAYNEQFF. The CDR3, as DNA: TGTGCCAGCAGTTACATGACTAGCGGGGCCTACAATGAGCAGTTCTTC.

This chain joins TRBV12-3 or TRBV12-4 and TRBJ1-1, with 8 bases aligning to TRBD1. The junction had 4 bases not matched to a gene; V was cut back by 5 bases and J by 5 bases. CDR3 length equals 13 residues. The CDR3 protein is CASSPTGETEAFF. The CDR3 DNA is TGTGCCAGCAGTCCGACAGGGGAGACTGAAGCTTTCTTT.

This clonotype occurred many times. This chain uses TRBV10-3 with TRBJ2-5, with no clear D. V was pared by 0 bases and J by 10 bases, with 12 bases between. CDR3 size: 13 residues. Per the germline V gene, CDR1 is ENHRY and CDR2 is SYGVKD. The CDR3 region is CAISESDPVDQYF. The DNA of the CDR3 is TGTGCCATCAGTGAGTCGGATCCGGTGGACCAGTACTTC.

This clonotype was counted at least ten times. The rearrangement joins TRBV12-3 or TRBV12-4 to TRBJ2-3, with D uncertain. The CDR3 sequence is 13 residues long. Trimming took off 6 bases at V and 3 bases at J, with 10 bases between the two ends. CDR3 loop: CASSPAQTDTQYF. The CDR3, as DNA: TGTGCCAGCAGCCCTGCCCAGACAGATACGCAGTATTTT.